One TCR beta chain is described in this entry. The data are from a study of OX40 agonist ivuxolimab in advanced cancers. This CDR3 spans 13 amino acids. Trimming stripped 3 bases from V and 1 base from J, with 6 bases between. Germline CDR1 is LNHDA and CDR2 is SQIVND (reference sequence). Clones were read by immunoSEQ multiplex PCR, and TCRdb kept only the in-frame ones, dropping some. The table shows about 17,000 clones, with roughly 90% occurring only once. V and J are TRBV19 and TRBJ1-1; D not resolved. Source: CD4+ or CD8+ T cells sorted from blood, taken in a trial of the OX40 agonist ivuxolimab. The clonotype comes from an adult with an advanced solid tumor such as melanoma, head and neck, liver or kidney cancer. The CDR3 bases are TGTGCCAGTAGTATCGGAGAGAACACTGAAGCTTTCTTT. This encodes CASSIGENTEAFF.